The rows below give T cell receptor beta chains drawn from one sample of a study of shared clonotypes between healthy human individuals. Data came from immunoSEQ multiplex PCR; TCRdb stores just in-frame clones and leaves some out. This table holds 400,000 to 500,000 clones, 75% to 85% found once. The specimen sequenced was PBMCs. These receptors came from a woman between 35 and 50 years old in good health. Some clones in this sample may be carry-over from other donors' samples. CDR3s include the opening cysteine and the closing phenylalanine or tryptophan. A D gene is named only where the DNA matches it firmly. Rows give clone size only sometimes, using once, few, many, or a class for an expanded clone.

V gene	J gene	D gene	clone size	CDR3 protein	CDR3 DNA
TRBV4-2	TRBJ1-1	TRBD1	NA	CASSLTGGENTEAFF	TGTGCCAGCAGCCTAACAGGGGGCGAGAACACTGAAGCTTTCTTT
TRBV28	TRBJ2-2	TRBD2	NA	CASSLPGFAGESTGELFF	TGTGCCAGCAGTTTACCGGGGTTTGCGGGAGAGAGCACCGGGGAGCTGTTTTTT
TRBV4-2	TRBJ2-1	TRBD2	NA	CASSPDGTSGMVEQFF	TGTGCCAGCAGCCCCGACGGGACTAGCGGGATGGTTGAGCAGTTCTTC
TRBV6-4	TRBJ2-2	NA	many	CASSDKARANTGELFF	TGTGCCAGCAGTGACAAAGCTAGAGCGAACACCGGGGAGCTGTTTTTT
TRBV6-5	TRBJ2-7	TRBD1	NA	CASRRTGAYEQYF	TGTGCCAGCAGAAGGACAGGGGCCTACGAGCAGTACTTC
TRBV4-2	TRBJ2-4	TRBD1	few	CASSYNPGQGRNIQYF	TGTGCCAGCAGCTATAACCCGGGACAGGGGAGGAACATTCAGTACTTC
TRBV20-1	TRBJ1-1	NA	NA	CSAFRNTEAFF	TGCAGTGCTTTCAGGAACACTGAAGCTTTCTTT
TRBV30	TRBJ1-6	TRBD1	NA	CASPGQEANSPLHF	TGTGCCTCCCCGGGACAGGAGGCTAATTCACCCCTCCACTTT
TRBV5-1	TRBJ2-7	NA	few	CASSSGSVSGEQYF	TGCGCCAGCAGCTCAGGGTCAGTATCCGGGGAGCAGTACTTC
TRBV6-5	TRBJ2-3	NA	once	CASRNSGEWDTQYF	TGTGCCAGCAGAAATTCAGGGGAATGGGATACGCAGTATTTT